This TCR beta chain was recorded in a study of T cell repertoires in cytomegalovirus infection. As for the study in general: Both a matching HLA type and CMV infection were indicated by public TCR beta signatures.

TCRdb reprocessed the reads with MiXCR, giving one entry per CDR3 protein. Among approximately 500,000 distinct CDR3 sequences listed, 10% to 12% were seen once. Comment on this clonotype: Its target is unknown.

Regarding the study as a whole: CMV-specific TCR beta clonotypes restricted by HLA-C dominated the ex vivo response. Identification of carriers of CMV plus the relevant HLA was performed using cumulative public TCR beta family frequency.

The germline V gene encodes CDR1 LNHNV and CDR2 YYDKDF (reference sequence). There are 17 residues in the CDR3. V was cut by 0 bases and J by 0 bases, with 12 bases left in between. The rearrangement uses TRBV15 and TRBJ2-1; possibly TRBD2 for D (5 bases). Material: PBMCs. The clonotype was recovered from a human donor in good health (CMV status not recorded). Some clones in this sample may be carry-over from other donors' samples. CDR3 coding DNA: TGTGCCACCAGCAGAGATACGGCTAGCCACTCCTACAATGAGCAGTTCTTC. Protein product: CATSRDTASHSYNEQFF.